This entry lists 5 T cell receptor beta chains sequenced from one sample in a study of cytomegalovirus exposure and HLA in healthy donors. PCR primers comprised 60 Vbeta and 13 Jbeta primers. Clones were sequenced by immunoSEQ multiplex PCR, and TCRdb holds only the in-frame ones, with some missing. This table has fewer than 200,000 clones, about 85% appearing once. The sample consisted of PBMCs. These receptors were collected from a boy aged 2-15 years in good health and CMV-seronegative.

V and J are TRBV14 and TRBJ1-2; maybe TRBD1 (6 bases). CDR1 and CDR2 from the germline V gene are SGHDN and FVKESK. Trimming pared 1 base from V and 8 bases from J, leaving 8 bases between. CDR3 size: 12 residues. CDR3 amino acids: CASSQVQGGYTF. CDR3 in DNA: TGTGCCAGCAGCCAAGTACAGGGAGGCTACACCTTC.

The rearrangement uses TRBV5-1 and TRBJ2-7, with D tentatively TRBD1 (6 bases). Germline V gene sequence: CDR1 SGHRS, CDR2 YFSETQ. Trimming stripped 7 bases from V and 4 bases from J, with 33 bases between. The CDR3 runs to 19 residues. This CDR3 is CASPSSSFRDTNDVYEQYF. The CDR3 region has the DNA TGCGCCAGCCCCTCTTCGTCTTTCCGGGACACAAATGACGTTTACGAGCAGTACTTC.

The chain couples TRBV19 to TRBJ1-2; weak D call: TRBD1 (5 bases). Per germline, CDR1 LNHDA and CDR2 SQIVND (reference sequence). The CDR3 has 14 residues. V dropped 2 bases and J dropped 4 bases, with 11 bases sitting between them. This CDR3 reads CASSISRTPYGYTF. In DNA form, the CDR3 reads TGTGCCAGTAGTATATCGCGGACACCCTATGGCTACACCTTC.

The CDR3 DNA reads as TGTGCCAGCAGCCAAGATCCCGCGGGGCACTACGAGCAGTACTTC. Its translation is CASSQDPAGHYEQYF. The chain has TRBV4-2 and TRBJ2-7; the D gene is possibly TRBD2 (6 bases). From germline, CDR1 is LGHNA and CDR2 YNFKEQ. The CDR3 sequence is 15 residues long. With 0 bases removed from V and 3 bases from J, the gap between germline ends came to 12 bases.

The genes are TRBV5-4 and TRBJ1-1, with no clear D. The ends were cut back, 0 bases at V and 13 bases at J, with 19 bases in the middle. CDR1 and CDR2 from the germline V gene are SGHNT and YYREEE (reference sequence). The CDR3 spans 14 residues. The CDR3 is CASSLGGQSGEYFF. CDR3 sequence (DNA): TGTGCCAGCAGCTTGGGCGGGCAGTCCGGGGAGTATTTCTTT.